This T cell receptor beta chain was recorded in a study of T cell repertoires in cytomegalovirus infection. Study as a whole: Well-studied HLA-B-restricted epitopes and recently identified HLA-C-restricted epitopes of CMV were both used in the study. The public TCR beta signatures pointed to both CMV infection and matching HLA type. Notes on the study in general: HLA-C-restricted CMV-specific TCR beta clonotypes were dominant in the ex vivo response.

From germline, CDR1 is MGHRA and CDR2 YSYEKL. V was clipped by 1 base and J by 2 bases, with 9 bases between them. There are 15 residues in the CDR3. Note on this clonotype: The antigen is unknown.

One entry per CDR3 protein results from TCRdb running MiXCR on the reads. The sample carries a few hundred thousand distinct CDR3 sequences, almost 40% recorded once. The chain employs TRBV4-1 and TRBJ2-1; D not certain. This specimen consisted of cultured PBMCs, obtained from culture after CMV antigen stimulation. This clonotype originated in a human donor in good health (CMV status not recorded). Some clones in this sample may be carry-over from other donors' samples. CDR3 in DNA: TGCGCCAGCAGCCAAGTTAGCTGGACCTACAATGAGCAGTTCTTC. Amino acid sequence: CASSQVSWTYNEQFF.